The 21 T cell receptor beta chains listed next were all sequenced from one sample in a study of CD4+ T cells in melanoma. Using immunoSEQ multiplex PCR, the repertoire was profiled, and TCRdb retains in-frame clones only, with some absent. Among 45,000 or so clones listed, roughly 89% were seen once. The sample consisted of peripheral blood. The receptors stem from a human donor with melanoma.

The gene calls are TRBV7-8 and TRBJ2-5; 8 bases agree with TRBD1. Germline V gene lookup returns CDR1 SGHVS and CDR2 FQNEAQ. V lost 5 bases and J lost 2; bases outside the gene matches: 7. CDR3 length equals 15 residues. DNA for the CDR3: TGTGCCAGCAGCAGCGCCCGGGACAGGCAAGAGACCCAGTACTTC. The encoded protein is CASSSARDRQETQYF.

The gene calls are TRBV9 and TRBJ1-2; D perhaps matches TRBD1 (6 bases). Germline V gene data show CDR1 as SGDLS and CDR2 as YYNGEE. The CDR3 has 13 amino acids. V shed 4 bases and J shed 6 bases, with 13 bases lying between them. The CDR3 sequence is CASSSGVLNGYTF. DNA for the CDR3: TGTGCCAGCAGCTCAGGGGTTTTGAATGGCTACACCTTC.

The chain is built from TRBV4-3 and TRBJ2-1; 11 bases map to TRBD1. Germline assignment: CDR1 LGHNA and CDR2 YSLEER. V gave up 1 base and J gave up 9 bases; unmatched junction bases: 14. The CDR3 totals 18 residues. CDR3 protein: CASSQVQGQGASFAEQFF. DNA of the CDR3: TGCGCCAGCAGCCAAGTTCAAGGACAGGGGGCCAGTTTTGCTGAGCAGTTCTTC.

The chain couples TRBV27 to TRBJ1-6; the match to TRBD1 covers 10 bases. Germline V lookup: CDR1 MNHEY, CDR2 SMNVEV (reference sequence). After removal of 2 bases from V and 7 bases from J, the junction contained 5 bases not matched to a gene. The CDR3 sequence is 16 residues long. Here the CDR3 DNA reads TGTGCCAGCAGTTTAACCCCGGGACAGGGGAATTCACCCCTCCACTTT. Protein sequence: CASSLTPGQGNSPLHF.

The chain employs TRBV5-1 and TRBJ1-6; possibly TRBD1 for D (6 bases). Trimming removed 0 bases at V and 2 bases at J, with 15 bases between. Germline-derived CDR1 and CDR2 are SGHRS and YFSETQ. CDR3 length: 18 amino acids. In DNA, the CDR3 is TGCGCCAGCAGCTTGGCCGGGGGCCTGAGCACCTATAATTCACCCCTCCACTTT. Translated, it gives CASSLAGGLSTYNSPLHF.

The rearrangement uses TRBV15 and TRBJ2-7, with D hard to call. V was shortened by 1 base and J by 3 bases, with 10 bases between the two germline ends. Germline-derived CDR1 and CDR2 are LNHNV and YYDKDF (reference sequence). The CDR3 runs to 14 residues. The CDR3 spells CATSRAKDGYEQYF. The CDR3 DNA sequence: TGTGCCACCAGCAGAGCGAAGGATGGCTACGAGCAGTACTTC.

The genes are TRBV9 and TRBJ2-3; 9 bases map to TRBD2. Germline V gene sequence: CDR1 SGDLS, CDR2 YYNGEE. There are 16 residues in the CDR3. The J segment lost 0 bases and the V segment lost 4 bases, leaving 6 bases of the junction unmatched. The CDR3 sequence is CASSPLAGPSTDTQYF. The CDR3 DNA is TGTGCCAGCAGCCCACTAGCGGGCCCTAGCACAGATACGCAGTATTTT.

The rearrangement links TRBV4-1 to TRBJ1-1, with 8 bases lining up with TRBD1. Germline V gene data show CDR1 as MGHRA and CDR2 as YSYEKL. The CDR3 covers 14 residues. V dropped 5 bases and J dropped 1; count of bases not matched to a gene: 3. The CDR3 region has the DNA TGCGCCAGCAGCGTGGGACAGGCGAACACTGAAGCTTTCTTT. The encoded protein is CASSVGQANTEAFF.

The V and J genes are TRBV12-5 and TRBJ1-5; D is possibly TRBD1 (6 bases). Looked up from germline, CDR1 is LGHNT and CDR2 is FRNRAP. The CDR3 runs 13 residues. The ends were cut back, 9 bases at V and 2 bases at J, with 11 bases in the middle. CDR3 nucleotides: TGTGCTAGCCAGGGGATGCGCAATCAGCCCCAGCATTTT. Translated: CASQGMRNQPQHF.

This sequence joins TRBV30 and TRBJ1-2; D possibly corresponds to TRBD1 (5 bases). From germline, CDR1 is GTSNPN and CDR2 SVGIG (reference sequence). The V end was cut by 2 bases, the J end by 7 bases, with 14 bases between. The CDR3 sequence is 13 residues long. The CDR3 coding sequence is TGTGCCTGGAGTCCCCAGGGTGACGGTGGCTACACCTTC. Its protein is CAWSPQGDGGYTF.

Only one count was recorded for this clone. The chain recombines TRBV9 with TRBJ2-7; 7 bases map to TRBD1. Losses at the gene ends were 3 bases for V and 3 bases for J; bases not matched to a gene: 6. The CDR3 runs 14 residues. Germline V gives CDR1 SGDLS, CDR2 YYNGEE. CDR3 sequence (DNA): TGTGCCAGCAGCGGAAGACAGGGTGACTACGAGCAGTACTTC. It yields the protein CASSGRQGDYEQYF.

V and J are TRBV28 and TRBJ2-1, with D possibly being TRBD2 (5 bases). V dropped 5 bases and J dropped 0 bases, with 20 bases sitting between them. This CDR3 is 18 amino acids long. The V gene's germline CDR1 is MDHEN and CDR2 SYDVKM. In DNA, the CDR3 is TGTGCCAGCAGTCTTCGCGTCGGGCGGGCAATCTCCTACAATGAGCAGTTCTTC. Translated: CASSLRVGRAISYNEQFF.

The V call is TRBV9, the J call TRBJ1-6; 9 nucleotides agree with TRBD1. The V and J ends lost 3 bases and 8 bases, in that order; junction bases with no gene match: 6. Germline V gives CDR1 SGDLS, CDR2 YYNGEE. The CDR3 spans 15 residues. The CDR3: CASSAGTGTDSPLHF. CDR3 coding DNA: TGTGCCAGCAGCGCAGGGACAGGGACGGATTCACCCCTCCACTTT.

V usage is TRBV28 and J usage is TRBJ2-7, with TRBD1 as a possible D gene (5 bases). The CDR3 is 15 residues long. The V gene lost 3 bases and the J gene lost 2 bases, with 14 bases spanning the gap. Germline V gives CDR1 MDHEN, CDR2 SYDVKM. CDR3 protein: CASSLGWGPTYEQYF. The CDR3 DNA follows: TGTGCCAGCAGTTTGGGGTGGGGCCCCACCTACGAGCAGTACTTC.

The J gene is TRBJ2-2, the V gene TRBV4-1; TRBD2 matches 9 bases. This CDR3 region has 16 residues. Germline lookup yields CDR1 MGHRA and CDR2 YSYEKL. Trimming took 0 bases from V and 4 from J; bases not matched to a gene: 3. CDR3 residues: CASSQDAGGLTGELFF. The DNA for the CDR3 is TGCGCCAGCAGCCAAGACGCGGGGGGGCTCACCGGGGAGCTGTTTTTT.

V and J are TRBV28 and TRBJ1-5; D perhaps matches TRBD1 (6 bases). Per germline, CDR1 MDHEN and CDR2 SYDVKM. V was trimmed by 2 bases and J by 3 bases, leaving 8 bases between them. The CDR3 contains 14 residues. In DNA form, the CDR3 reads TGTGCCAGCAGTTTAGGGACACCCAATCAGCCCCAGCATTTT. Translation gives CASSLGTPNQPQHF.

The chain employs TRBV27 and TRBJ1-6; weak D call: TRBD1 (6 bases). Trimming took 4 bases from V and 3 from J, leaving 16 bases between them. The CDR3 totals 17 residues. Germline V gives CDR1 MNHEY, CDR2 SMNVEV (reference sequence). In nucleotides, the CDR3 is TGTGCCAGCAGTTATCGGACAGAGGGTTTCTATAATTCACCCCTCCACTTT. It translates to CASSYRTEGFYNSPLHF.

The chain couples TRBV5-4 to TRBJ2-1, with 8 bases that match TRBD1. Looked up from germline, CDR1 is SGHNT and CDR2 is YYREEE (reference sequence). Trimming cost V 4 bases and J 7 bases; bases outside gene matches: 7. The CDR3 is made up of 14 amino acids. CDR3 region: CASSLRQGTNEQFF. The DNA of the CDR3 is TGTGCCAGCAGCCTTCGACAGGGGACGAATGAGCAGTTCTTC.

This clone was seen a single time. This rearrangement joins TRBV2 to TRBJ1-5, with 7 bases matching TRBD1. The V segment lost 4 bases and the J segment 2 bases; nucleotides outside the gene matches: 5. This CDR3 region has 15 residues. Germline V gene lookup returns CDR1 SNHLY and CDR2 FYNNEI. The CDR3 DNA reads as TGTGCCAGCAGTGCCGACAGGGTCGGCAATCAGCCCCAGCATTTT. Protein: CASSADRVGNQPQHF.

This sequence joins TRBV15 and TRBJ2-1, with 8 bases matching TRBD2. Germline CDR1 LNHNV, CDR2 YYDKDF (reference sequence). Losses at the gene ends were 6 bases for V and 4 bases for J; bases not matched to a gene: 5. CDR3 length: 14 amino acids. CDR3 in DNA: TGTGCCACCAGGGGGGCTAGCGGGTACAATGAGCAGTTCTTC. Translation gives CATRGASGYNEQFF.

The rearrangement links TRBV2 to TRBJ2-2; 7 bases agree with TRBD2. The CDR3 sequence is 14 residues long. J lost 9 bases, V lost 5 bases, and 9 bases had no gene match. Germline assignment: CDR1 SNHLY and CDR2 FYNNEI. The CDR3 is CASSRDGEGRELFF. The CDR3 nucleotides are TGTGCCAGCAGTCGGGATGGGGAGGGCCGGGAGCTGTTTTTT.